The next 10 T cell receptor beta chains were all read from a single sample in a study of T cell repertoires in cytomegalovirus infection. MiXCR was run by TCRdb on the reads, yielding one entry per CDR3 protein. The data hold under 350,000 distinct CDR3 sequences, with around 10% observed a single time. Sequences were obtained from PBMCs. These receptors came from a human donor in good health (CMV status not recorded). Some clones in this sample may be carry-over from other donors' samples.

This clonotype was picked up a small number of times. This sequence joins TRBV6-6 and TRBJ2-7, with 7 nucleotides matching TRBD1. Looked up from germline, CDR1 is MNHNY and CDR2 is SVGAGI (reference sequence). The CDR3 is 14 amino acids. Trimming removed 2 bases from V and 2 bases from J; junction bases left unmatched: 3. CDR3 DNA: TGTGCCAGCAGTTACGTCCAGGGGGCCTACGAGCAGTACGTC. Translation gives CASSYVQGAYEQYV.

This clonotype was seen at least ten times. This chain joins TRBV4-1 and TRBJ1-5, with 9 bases fitting TRBD1. Germline V gives CDR1 MGHRA, CDR2 YSYEKL. With 1 base clipped from V and 7 bases from J, the junction kept 8 bases outside the gene matches. This CDR3 is 16 amino acids long. The CDR3 bases are TGCGCCAGCAGCCAAGTGAGACAGGGGGGGAACCAGCCCCAGCATTTT. Its translation: CASSQVRQGGNQPQHF.

In this sample, this clonotype turned up many times. The chain joins TRBV15 to TRBJ2-7; a weak D match, TRBD2 (6 bases). V was clipped by 1 base and J by 3 bases, with 13 bases between them. The CDR3 is made up of 15 amino acids. Germline V gives CDR1 LNHNV, CDR2 YYDKDF (reference sequence). The CDR3 region is CATSRGRGNNYEQYF. The CDR3 DNA sequence: TGTGCCACCAGCAGAGGACGGGGGAACAACTACGAGCAGTACTTC.

On this clonotype itself: A much bigger clone sits one base away, suggesting this may be a read error. The chain links TRBV6-6 to TRBJ1-6; TRBD1 agrees at 7 bases. Trimming cost V 5 bases and J 7 bases; bases outside gene matches: 8. Germline CDR1 MNHNY, CDR2 SVGAGI (reference sequence). This CDR3 spans 15 amino acids. The chain's CDR3 is CASSHPGTENSPLHF. The CDR3 nucleotides read TGTGCCAGCAGTCACCCCGGGACAGAGAATTCACCCCTCCACTTT.

This clonotype occurred a few times. The chain links TRBV27 to TRBJ2-3, with TRBD2 matching 7 bases. The J segment lost 2 bases and the V segment lost 5 bases, leaving 10 bases of the junction unmatched. This CDR3 has 16 residues. Germline V gene lookup returns CDR1 MNHEY and CDR2 SMNVEV (reference sequence). The CDR3 DNA is TGTGCCAGCAGTAGGAGCGGGGATTATACCACAGATACGCAGTATTTT. It yields the protein CASSRSGDYTTDTQYF.

This clonotype showed up just a few times. This chain connects TRBV27 to TRBJ1-5; D gene unclear. V lost 3 bases to trimming and J lost 4 bases, with 7 bases between them. The CDR3 covers 13 residues. The germline V gene encodes CDR1 MNHEY and CDR2 SMNVEV (reference sequence). CDR3 region: CASSFSFNQPQHF. CDR3 nucleotide sequence: TGTGCCAGCAGTTTTTCCTTTAATCAGCCCCAGCATTTT.

This clonotype was seen repeatedly, ten times or more. The rearrangement joins TRBV7-9 to TRBJ2-3; TRBD2 matches at 8 bases. Losses at the gene ends were 5 bases for V and 1 base for J; bases not matched to a gene: 8. CDR1 and CDR2 (germline): SEHNR, FQNEAQ (reference sequence). The CDR3 totals 16 residues. CDR3 bases: TGTGCCAGCAGCACCCTAGCGGGTGGCGGCACAGATACGCAGTATTTT. Encoded protein: CASSTLAGGGTDTQYF.

The chain employs TRBV13 and TRBJ2-1, with a possible D match to TRBD1 (5 bases). Germline V gene data show CDR1 as PRHDT and CDR2 as FYEKMQ (reference sequence). The germline V and J ends were trimmed by 5 bases and 4 bases, with 9 bases remaining between them. The CDR3 loop spans 13 amino acids. CDR3 sequence reads: CASSITGYNEQFF. The DNA for the CDR3 is TGTGCCAGCAGCATTACAGGTTACAATGAGCAGTTCTTC.

The chain carries TRBV6-1 and TRBJ2-7, with TRBD2 identical over 7 bases. Germline CDR1 MNHNS, CDR2 SASEGT. The CDR3 sequence is 14 residues long. The trim removed 4 bases at V and 0 bases at J, leaving 3 bases unmatched. CDR3 DNA sequence: TGTGCCAGCAGTGGGGGGGGGTACTCCTACGAGCAGTACTTC. Protein: CASSGGGYSYEQYF.

This clonotype was seen repeatedly, ten times or more. V usage is TRBV29-1 and J usage is TRBJ1-5, with D possibly being TRBD1 (5 bases). V lost 5 bases and J 0 bases, leaving 14 bases between the germline ends. Germline V lookup: CDR1 SQVTM, CDR2 ANQGSEA. The length of the CDR3 is 15 residues. CDR3 DNA: TGCAGCGTTACCCGACAGTGGCTTAGCAATCAGCCCCAGCATTTT. Translating gives CSVTRQWLSNQPQHF.